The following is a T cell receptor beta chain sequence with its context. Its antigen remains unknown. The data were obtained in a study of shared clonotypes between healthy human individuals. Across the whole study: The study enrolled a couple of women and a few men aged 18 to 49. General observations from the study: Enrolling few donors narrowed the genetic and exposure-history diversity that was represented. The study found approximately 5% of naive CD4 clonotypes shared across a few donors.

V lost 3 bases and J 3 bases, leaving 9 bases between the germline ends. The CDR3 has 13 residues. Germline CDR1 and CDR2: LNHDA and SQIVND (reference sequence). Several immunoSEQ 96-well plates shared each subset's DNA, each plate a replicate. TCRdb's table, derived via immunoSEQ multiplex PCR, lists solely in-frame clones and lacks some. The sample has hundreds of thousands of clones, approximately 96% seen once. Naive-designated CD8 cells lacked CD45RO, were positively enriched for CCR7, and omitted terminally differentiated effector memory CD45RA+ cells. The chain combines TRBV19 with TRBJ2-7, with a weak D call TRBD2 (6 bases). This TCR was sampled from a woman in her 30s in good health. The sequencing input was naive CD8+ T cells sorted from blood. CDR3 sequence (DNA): TGTGCCAGTAGTATTTCAGCGGGCTACGAGCAGTACTTC. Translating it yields CASSISAGYEQYF.